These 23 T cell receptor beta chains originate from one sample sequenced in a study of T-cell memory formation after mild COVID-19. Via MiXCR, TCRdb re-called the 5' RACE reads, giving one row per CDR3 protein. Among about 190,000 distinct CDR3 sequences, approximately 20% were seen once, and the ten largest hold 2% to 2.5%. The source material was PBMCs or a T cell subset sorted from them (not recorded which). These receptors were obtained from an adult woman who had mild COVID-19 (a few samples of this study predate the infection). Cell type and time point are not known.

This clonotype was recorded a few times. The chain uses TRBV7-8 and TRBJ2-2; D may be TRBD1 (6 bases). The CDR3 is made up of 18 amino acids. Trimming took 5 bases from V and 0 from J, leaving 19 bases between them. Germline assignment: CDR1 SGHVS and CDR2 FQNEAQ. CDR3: CASSLRSRGNSNTGELFF. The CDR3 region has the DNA TGTGCCAGCAGCCTACGGAGCAGGGGAAATTCGAACACCGGGGAGCTGTTTTTT. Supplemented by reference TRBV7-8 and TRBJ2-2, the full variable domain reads GAGVSQSPRYKVAKRGQDVALRCDPISGHVSLFWYQQALGQGPEFLTYFQNEAQLDKSGLPSDRFFAERPEGSVSTLKIQRTQQEDSAVYLCASSLRSRGNSNTGELFFGEGSRLTVL.

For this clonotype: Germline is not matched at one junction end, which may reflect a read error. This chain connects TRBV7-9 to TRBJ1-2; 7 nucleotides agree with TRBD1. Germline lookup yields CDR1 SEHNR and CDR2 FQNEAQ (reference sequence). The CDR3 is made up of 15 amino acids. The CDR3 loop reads CASSSLWTGSAGCTF. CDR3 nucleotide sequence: TGTGCCAGCAGCTCCCTCTGGACAGGTTCGGCCGGCTGCACCTTC.

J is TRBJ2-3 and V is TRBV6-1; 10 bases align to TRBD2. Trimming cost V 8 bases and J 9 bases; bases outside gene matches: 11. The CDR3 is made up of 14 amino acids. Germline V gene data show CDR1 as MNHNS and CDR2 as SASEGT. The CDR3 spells CASRVSGGSGTQYF. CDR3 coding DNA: TGTGCCAGCCGAGTTAGCGGGGGGTCAGGCACGCAGTATTTT.

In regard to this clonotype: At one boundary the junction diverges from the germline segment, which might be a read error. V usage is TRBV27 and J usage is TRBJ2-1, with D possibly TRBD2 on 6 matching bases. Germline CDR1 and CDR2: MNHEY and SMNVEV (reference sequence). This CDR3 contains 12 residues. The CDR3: CASGHYGGEQVF. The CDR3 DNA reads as TGTGCCAGCGGACACTACGGGGGTGAGCAGGTCTTC.

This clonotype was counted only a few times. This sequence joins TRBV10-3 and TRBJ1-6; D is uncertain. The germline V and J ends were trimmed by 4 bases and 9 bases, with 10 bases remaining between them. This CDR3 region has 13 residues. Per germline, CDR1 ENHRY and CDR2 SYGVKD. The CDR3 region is CAISGVAGSPLHF. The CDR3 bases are TGTGCCATCAGTGGCGTTGCTGGTTCACCCCTCCACTTT.

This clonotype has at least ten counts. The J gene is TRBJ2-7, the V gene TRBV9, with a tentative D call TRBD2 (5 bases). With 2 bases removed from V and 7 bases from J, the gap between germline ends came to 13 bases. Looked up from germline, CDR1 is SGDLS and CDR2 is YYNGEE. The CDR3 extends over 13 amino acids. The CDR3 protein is CASSVLFSGEQYF. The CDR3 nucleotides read TGTGCCAGCAGCGTCCTGTTTTCGGGGGAGCAGTACTTC.

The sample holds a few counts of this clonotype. The CDR3: CASSLDSDRLHEQYF. CDR3 nucleotide sequence: TGCGCCAGCAGCTTGGATTCGGACAGGCTACACGAGCAGTACTTC. V is TRBV5-1 and J is TRBJ2-7, with TRBD1 matching 7 bases. Germline values: CDR1 SGHRS, CDR2 YFSETQ. The CDR3 sequence is 15 residues long. V shed 0 bases, J shed 5 bases, and the junction held 8 bases outside the gene matches. Filled out from reference TRBV5-1 and TRBJ2-7, the complete variable domain reads KAGVTQTPRYLIKTRGQQVTLSCSPISGHRSVSWYQQTPGQGLQFLFEYFSETQRNKGNFPGRFSGRQFSNSRSEMNVSTLELGDSALYLCASSLDSDRLHEQYFGPGTRLTVT.

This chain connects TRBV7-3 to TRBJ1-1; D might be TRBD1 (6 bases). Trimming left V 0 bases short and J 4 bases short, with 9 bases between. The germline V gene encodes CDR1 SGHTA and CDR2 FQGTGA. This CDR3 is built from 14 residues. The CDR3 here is CASSLTPGVTEAFF. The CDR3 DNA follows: TGTGCCAGCAGCTTAACCCCAGGGGTCACTGAAGCTTTCTTT.

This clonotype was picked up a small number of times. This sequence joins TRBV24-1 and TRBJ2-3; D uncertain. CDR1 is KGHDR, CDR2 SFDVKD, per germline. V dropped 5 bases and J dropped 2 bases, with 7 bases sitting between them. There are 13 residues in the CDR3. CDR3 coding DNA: TGTGCCACCAGTGTGCCTGACACAGATACGCAGTATTTT. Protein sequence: CATSVPDTDTQYF.

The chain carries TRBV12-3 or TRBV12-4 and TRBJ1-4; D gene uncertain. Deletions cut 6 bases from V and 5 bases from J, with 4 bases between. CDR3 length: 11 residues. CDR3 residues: CASSLNEKLFF. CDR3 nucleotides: TGTGCCAGCAGCTTGAATGAAAAACTGTTTTTT.

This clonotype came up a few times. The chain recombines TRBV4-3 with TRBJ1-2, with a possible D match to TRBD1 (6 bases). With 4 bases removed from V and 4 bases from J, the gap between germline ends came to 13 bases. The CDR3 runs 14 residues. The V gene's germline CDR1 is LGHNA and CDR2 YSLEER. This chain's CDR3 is CASSPTGPSYGYTF. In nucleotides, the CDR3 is TGCGCCAGCAGCCCGACAGGCCCTTCCTATGGCTACACCTTC.

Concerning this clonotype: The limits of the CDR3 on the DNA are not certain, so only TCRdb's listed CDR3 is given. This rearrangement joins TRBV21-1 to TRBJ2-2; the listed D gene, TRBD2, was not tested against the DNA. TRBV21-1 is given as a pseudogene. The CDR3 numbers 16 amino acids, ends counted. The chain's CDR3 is CASSKAGMGTPGSCFF.

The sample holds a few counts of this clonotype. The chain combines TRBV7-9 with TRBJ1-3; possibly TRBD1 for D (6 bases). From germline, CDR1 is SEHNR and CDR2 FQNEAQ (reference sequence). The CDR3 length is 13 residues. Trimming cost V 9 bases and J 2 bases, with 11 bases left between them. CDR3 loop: CARENRAGNTIYF. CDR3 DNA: TGTGCCAGGGAAAACAGGGCTGGAAACACCATATATTTT.

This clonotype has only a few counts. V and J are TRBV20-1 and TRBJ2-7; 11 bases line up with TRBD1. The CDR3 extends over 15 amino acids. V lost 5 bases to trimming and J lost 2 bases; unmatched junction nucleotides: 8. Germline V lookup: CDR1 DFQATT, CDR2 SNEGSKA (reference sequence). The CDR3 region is CSAGNRDRGTYEQYF. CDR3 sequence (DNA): TGCAGTGCTGGAAACCGGGACAGGGGGACCTACGAGCAGTACTTC.

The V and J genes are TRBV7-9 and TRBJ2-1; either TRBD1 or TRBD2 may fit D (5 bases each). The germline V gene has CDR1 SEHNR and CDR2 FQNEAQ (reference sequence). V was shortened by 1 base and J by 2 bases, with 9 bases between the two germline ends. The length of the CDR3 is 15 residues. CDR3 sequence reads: CASSLGRDPYNEQFF. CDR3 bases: TGTGCCAGCAGCTTAGGCAGGGACCCCTACAATGAGCAGTTCTTC.

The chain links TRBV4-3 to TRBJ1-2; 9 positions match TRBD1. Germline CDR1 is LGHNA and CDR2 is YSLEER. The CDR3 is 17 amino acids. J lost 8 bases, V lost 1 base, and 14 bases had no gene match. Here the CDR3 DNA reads TGCGCCAGCAGCCAAGTTGGAGCAGGACAGGGGCTCGGCGGCTACACCTTC. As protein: CASSQVGAGQGLGGYTF.

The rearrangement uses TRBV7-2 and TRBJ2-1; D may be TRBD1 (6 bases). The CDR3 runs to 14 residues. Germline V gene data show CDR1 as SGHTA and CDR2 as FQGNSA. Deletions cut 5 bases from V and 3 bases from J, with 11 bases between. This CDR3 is CASSPGVGYNEQFF. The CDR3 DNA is TGTGCCAGCAGCCCAGGGGTAGGCTACAATGAGCAGTTCTTC.

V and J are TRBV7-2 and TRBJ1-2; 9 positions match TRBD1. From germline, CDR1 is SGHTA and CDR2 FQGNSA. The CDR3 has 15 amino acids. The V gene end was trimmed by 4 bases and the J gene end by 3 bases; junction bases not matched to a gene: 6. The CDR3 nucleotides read TGTGCCAGCAGCTCCCGGACAGGGGTGGACTATGGCTACACCTTC. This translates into CASSSRTGVDYGYTF.

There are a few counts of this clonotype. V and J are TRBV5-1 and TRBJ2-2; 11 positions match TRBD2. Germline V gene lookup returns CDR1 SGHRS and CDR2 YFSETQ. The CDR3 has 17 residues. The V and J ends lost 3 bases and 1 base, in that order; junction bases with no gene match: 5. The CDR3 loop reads CASSSYTSGGNTGELFF. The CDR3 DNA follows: TGCGCCAGCAGCTCATATACTAGCGGGGGGAACACCGGGGAGCTGTTTTTT.

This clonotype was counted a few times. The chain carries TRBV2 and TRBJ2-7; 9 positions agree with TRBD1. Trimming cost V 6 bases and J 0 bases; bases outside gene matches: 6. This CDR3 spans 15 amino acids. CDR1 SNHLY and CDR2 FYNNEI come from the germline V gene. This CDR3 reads CASRPDRGSSYEQYF. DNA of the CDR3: TGTGCCAGCAGGCCGGACAGGGGAAGCTCCTACGAGCAGTACTTC. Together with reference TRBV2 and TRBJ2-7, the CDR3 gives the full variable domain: EPEVTQTPSHQVTQMGQEVILRCVPISNHLYFYWYRQILGQKVEFLVSFYNNEISEKSEIFDDQFSVERPDGSNFTLKIRSTKLEDSAMYFCASRPDRGSSYEQYFGPGTRLTVT.

CDR3 sequence reads: CASSKSSGQTDTQYF. The CDR3 nucleotides are TGTGCCAGTAGTAAATCTAGCGGGCAGACAGATACGCAGTATTTT. V and J are TRBV19 and TRBJ2-3; 8 bases map to TRBD2. V gave up 4 bases and J gave up 3 bases; unmatched junction bases: 6. This CDR3 has 15 amino acids. Germline V CDR1 and CDR2: LNHDA, SQIVND (reference sequence).

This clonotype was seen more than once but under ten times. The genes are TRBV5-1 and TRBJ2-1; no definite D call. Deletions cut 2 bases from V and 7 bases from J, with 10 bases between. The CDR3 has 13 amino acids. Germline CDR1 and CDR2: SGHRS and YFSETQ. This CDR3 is CASSLVVANEQFF. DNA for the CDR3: TGCGCCAGCAGCTTAGTGGTGGCGAATGAGCAGTTCTTC. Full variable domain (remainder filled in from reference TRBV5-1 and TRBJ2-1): KAGVTQTPRYLIKTRGQQVTLSCSPISGHRSVSWYQQTPGQGLQFLFEYFSETQRNKGNFPGRFSGRQFSNSRSEMNVSTLELGDSALYLCASSLVVANEQFFGPGTRLTVL.

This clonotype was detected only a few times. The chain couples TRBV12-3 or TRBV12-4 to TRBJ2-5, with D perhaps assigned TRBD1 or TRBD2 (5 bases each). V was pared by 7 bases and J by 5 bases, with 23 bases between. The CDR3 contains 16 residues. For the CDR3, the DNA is TGTGCCAGCACCACCCAGCTTCCGGGACCCCAGGAGACCCAGTACTTC. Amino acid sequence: CASTTQLPGPQETQYF.